The clone carrying this T cell receptor (beta chain) was counted between two and nine times. TCRdb reprocessed the RT-PCR reads with MiXCR, giving one entry per CDR3 protein. The sample includes roughly 780,000 distinct CDR3 sequences, approximately 18% seen only once; the top ten take approximately 10%. CDR1 is SGHRS, CDR2 YFSETQ, per germline. This CDR3 comprises 16 residues. Unmatched junction bases numbered 8, after V lost 0 bases and J lost 7 bases. This entry belongs to a study of response to subunit inactivated influenza vaccine. The chain uses TRBV5-1 and TRBJ2-1, with 9 bases aligning to TRBD2. This clonotype originated in a man over 45 who received an inactivated influenza vaccine. The sample here was PBMCs from blood, taken around 5 days after vaccination. CDR3 nucleotides: TGCGCCAGCAGCTTGGGTAGCGGGAGTATCGTTAATGAGCAGTTCTTC. It translates to CASSLGSGSIVNEQFF. The whole variable domain, filled in from reference TRBV5-1 and TRBJ2-1, reads KAGVTQTPRYLIKTRGQQVTLSCSPISGHRSVSWYQQTPGQGLQFLFEYFSETQRNKGNFPGRFSGRQFSNSRSEMNVSTLELGDSALYLCASSLGSGSIVNEQFFGPGTRLTVL.